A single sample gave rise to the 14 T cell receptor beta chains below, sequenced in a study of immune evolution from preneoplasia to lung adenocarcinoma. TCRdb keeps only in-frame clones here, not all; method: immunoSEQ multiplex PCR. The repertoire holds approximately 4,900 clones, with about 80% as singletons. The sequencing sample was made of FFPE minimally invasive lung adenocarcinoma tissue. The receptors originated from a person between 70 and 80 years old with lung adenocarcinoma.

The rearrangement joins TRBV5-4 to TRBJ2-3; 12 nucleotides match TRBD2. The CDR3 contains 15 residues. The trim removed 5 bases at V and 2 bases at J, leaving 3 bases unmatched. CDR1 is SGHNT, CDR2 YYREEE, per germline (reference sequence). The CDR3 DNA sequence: TGTGCCAGCAGTCCTAGCGGGAGGGACACAGATACGCAGTATTTT. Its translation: CASSPSGRDTDTQYF.

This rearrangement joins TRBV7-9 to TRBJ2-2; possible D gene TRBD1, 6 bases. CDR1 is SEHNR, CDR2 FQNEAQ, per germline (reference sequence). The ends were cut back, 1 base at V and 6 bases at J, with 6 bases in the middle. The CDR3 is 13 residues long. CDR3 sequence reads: CASSLGTAGELFF. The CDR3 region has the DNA TGTGCCAGCAGCTTAGGGACAGCCGGGGAGCTGTTTTTT.

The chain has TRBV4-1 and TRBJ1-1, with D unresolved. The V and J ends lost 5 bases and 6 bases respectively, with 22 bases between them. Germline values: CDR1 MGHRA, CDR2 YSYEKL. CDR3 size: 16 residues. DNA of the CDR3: TGCGCCAGCAGCAGCGACCCAGGATGGGTGGACGCTGAAGCTTTCTTT. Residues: CASSSDPGWVDAEAFF.

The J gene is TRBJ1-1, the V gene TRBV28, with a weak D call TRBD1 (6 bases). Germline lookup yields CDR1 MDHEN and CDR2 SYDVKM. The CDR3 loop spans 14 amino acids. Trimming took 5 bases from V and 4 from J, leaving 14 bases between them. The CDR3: CASSAVGGGTEAFF. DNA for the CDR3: TGTGCCAGCAGTGCGGTTGGAGGGGGCACTGAAGCTTTCTTT.

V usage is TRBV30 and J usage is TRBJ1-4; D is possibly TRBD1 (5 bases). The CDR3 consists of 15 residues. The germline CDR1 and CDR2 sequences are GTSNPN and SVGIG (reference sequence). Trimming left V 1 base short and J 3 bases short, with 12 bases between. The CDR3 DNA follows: TGTGCCTGGAGTGCCTCTGGCAGGGCTAATGAAAAACTGTTTTTT. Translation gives CAWSASGRANEKLFF. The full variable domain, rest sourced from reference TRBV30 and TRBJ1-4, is SQTIHQWPATLVQPVGSPLSLECTVEGTSNPNLYWYRQAAGRGLQLLFYSVGIGQISSEVPQNLSASRPQDRQFILSSKKLLLSDSGFYLCAWSASGRANEKLFFGSGTQLSVL.

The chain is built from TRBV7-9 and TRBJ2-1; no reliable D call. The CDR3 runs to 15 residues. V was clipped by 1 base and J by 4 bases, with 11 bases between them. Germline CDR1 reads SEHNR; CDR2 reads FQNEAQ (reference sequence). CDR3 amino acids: CASSLGRGSYNEQFF. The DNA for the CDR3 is TGTGCCAGCAGCTTAGGCCGCGGTTCGTACAATGAGCAGTTCTTC.

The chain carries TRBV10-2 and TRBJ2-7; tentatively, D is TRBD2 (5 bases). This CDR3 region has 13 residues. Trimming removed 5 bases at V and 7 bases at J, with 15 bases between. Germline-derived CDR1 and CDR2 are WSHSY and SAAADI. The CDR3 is CASSLALGREQYF. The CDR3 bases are TGCGCCAGCAGTCTAGCTCTGGGTCGTGAGCAGTACTTC.

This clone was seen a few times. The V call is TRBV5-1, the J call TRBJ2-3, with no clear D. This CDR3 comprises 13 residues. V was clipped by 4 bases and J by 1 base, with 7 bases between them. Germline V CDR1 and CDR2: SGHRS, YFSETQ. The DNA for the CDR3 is TGCGCCAGCAGCAAGGCGGGCACAGATACGCAGTATTTT. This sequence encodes CASSKAGTDTQYF.

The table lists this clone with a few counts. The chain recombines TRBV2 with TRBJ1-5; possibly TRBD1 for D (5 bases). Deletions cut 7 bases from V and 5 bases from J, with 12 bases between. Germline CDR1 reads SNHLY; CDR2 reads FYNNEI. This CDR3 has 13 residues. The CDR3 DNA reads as TGTGCCAGCAAAGACAGTCGAGATCAGCCCCAGCATTTT. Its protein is CASKDSRDQPQHF.

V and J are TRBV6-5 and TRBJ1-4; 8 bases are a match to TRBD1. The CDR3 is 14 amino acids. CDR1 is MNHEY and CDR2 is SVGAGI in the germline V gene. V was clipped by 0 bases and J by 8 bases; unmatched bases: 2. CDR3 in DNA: TGTGCCAGCAGTTACTCAGGGACAGGCGAAAAACTGTTTTTT. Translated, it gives CASSYSGTGEKLFF.

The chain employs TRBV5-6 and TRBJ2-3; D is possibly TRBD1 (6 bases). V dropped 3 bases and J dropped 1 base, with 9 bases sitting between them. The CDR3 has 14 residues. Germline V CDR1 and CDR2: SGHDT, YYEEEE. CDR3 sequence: CASSSEGGTDTQYF. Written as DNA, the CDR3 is TGTGCCAGCAGCTCCGAGGGGGGCACAGATACGCAGTATTTT.

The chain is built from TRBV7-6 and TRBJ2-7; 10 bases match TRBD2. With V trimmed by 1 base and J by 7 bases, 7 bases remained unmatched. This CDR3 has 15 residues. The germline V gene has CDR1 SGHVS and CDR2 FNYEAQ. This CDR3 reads CASSLESGRAREQYF. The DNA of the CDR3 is TGTGCCAGCAGCTTAGAGAGCGGGAGGGCCAGGGAGCAGTACTTC.

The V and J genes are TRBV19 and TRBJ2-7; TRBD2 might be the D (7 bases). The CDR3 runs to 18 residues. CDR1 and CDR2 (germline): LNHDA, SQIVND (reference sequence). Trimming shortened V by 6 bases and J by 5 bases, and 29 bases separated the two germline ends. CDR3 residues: CASSLRGARGGGSDEQYF. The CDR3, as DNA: TGTGCCAGTAGCCTCCGGGGGGCTCGCGGGGGCGGATCGGACGAGCAGTACTTC.

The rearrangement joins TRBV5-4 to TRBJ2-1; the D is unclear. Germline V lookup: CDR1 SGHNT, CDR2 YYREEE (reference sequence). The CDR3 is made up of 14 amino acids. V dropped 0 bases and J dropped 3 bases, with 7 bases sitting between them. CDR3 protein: CASSLDLDYNEQFF. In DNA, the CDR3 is TGTGCCAGCAGCTTGGATCTGGACTACAATGAGCAGTTCTTC.